This entry features one T cell receptor (beta chain) sequence. Antigen: not known. 60 Vbeta and 13 Jbeta primers were used in PCR. Assay: immunoSEQ multiplex PCR; the TCRdb copy retains only in-frame clones and omits some. The top ten clones hold about 2% of a sample with over 100,000 clones, approximately 80% of them seen once. This specimen belongs to a study of cytomegalovirus exposure and HLA in healthy donors. Germline assignment: CDR1 GTSNPN and CDR2 SVGIG (reference sequence). The CDR3 totals 13 residues. V trimming: 3 bases; J trimming: 4 bases; junction bases outside the gene matches: 5. Notes on the study in general: Rarity held for most TCR sequences, but there were some public TCRs that occurred in many donors. In an earlier analysis, productive rearrangement rates for most beta V segments clustered near 87% or 30%. The study designated fewer than 200 TCR beta chains cytomegalovirus-associated.

The receptor was isolated from a female donor in good health and CMV-seropositive. The rearrangement links TRBV30 to TRBJ2-7; 8 nucleotides align to TRBD2. Sequenced input: PBMCs. CDR3 nucleotide sequence: TGTGCCTGGAGCGGACTAGCCCTATACGAGCAGTACTTC. It yields the protein CAWSGLALYEQYF.